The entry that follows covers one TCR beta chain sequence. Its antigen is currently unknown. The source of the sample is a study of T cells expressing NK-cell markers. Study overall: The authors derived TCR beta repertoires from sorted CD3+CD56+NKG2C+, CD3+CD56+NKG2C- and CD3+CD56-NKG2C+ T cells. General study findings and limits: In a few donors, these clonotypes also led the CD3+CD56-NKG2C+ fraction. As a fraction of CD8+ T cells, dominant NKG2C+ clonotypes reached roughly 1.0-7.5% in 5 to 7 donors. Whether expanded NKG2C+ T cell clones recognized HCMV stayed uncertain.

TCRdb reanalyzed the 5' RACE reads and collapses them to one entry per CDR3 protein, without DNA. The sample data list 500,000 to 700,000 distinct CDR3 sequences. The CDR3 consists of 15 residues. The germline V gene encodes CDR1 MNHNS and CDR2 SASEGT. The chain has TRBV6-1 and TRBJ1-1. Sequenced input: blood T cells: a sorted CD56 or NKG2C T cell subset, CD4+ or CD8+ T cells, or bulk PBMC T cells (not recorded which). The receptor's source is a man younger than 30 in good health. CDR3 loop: CASSEHTVAASEAFF.